This TCR beta chain was recovered during a study of CD8+CD57+ T cells in acquired aplastic anemia. Flow cytometry had shown expanded CD8+CD57+ cells in the patients chosen for sequencing. Genomic DNA templated the TCR beta VDJ and CDR3 profiling. A single record per CDR3 protein comes from TCRdb applying MiXCR to the reads. The sample carries about 180,000 distinct CDR3 sequences, 48% recorded once. This clonotype was seen a handful of times. This CDR3 comprises 13 residues. Germline trimming cut 10 bases from V and 2 bases from J; bases unmatched to any gene: 6. Germline V CDR1 and CDR2: ENHRY, SYGVKD.

The TCR sequence derives from a human donor with aplastic anemia. The sample taken for sequencing was sorted CD4+, CD8+, or CD8+CD57+ T cells (not recorded which) from PBMCs. V gene TRBV10-3 combines with J gene TRBJ1-1, with TRBD1 identical over 8 bases. The CDR3 reads CASRDRRNTEAFF. The CDR3 nucleotides read TGTGCCAGCCGGGACAGGCGAAACACTGAAGCTTTCTTT.